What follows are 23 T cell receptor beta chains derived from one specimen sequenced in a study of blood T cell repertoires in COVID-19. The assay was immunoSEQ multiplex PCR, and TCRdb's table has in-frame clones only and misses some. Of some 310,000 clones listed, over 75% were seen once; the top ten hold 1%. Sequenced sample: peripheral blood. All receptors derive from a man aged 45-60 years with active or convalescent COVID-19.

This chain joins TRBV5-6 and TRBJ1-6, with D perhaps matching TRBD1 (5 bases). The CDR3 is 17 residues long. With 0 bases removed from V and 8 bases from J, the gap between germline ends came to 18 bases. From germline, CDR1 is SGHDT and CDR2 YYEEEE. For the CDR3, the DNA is TGTGCCAGCAGCTTGGCGCGGGGAGGCAGGGTCTATTCACCCCTCCACTTT. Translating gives CASSLARGGRVYSPLHF.

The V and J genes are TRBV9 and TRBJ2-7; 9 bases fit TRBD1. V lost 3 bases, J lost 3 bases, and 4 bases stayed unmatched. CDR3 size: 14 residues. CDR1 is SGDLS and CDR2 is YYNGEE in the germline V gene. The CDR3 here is CASSDGTGYYEQYF. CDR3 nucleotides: TGTGCCAGCAGCGACGGGACAGGGTACTACGAGCAGTACTTC.

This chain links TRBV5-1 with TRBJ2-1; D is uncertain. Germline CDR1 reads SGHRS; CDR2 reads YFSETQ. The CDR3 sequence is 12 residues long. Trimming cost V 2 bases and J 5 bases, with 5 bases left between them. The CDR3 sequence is CASSFKNNEQFF. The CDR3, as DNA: TGCGCCAGCAGCTTCAAAAACAATGAGCAGTTCTTC. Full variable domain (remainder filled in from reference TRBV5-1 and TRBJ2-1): KAGVTQTPRYLIKTRGQQVTLSCSPISGHRSVSWYQQTPGQGLQFLFEYFSETQRNKGNFPGRFSGRQFSNSRSEMNVSTLELGDSALYLCASSFKNNEQFFGPGTRLTVL.

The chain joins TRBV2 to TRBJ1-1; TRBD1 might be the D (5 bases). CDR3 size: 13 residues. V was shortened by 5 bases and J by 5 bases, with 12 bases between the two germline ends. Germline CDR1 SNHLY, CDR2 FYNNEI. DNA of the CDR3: TGTGCCAGCAGTATGGGGGGATGGACTGAAGCTTTCTTT. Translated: CASSMGGWTEAFF.

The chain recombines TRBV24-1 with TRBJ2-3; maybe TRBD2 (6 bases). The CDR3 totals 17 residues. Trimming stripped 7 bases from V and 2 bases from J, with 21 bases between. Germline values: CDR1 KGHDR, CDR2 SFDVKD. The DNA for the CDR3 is TGTGCCACCAGACAGGCCGGCGGCGGGGCATACACAGATACGCAGTATTTT. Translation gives CATRQAGGGAYTDTQYF.

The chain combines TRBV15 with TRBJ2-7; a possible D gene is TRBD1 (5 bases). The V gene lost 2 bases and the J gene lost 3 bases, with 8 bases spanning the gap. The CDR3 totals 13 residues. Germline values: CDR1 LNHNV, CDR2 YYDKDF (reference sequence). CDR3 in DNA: TGTGCCACCAGCAGAACGCAGGGCTACGAGCAGTACTTC. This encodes CATSRTQGYEQYF.

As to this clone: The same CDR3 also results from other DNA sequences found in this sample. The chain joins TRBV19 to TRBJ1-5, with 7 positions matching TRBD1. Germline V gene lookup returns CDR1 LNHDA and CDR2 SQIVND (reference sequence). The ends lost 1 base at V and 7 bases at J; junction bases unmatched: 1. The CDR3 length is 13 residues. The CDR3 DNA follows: TGTGCCAGTAGTATAGCAGGGGGGCAGCCCCAGCATTTT. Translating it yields CASSIAGGQPQHF.

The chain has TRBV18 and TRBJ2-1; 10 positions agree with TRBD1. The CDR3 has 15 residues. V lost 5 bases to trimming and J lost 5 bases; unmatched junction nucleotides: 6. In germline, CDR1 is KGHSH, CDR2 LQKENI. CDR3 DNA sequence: TGTGCCAGCTCAGCGACAGGGGGCGATGACAATGAGCAGTTCTTC. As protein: CASSATGGDDNEQFF.

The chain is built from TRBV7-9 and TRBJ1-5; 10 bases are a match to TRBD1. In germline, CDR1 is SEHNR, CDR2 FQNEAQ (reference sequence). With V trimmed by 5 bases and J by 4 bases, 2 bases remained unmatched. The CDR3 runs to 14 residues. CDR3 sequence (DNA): TGTGCCAGCAGCCCGGGACAGGGGAATCAGCCCCAGCATTTT. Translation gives CASSPGQGNQPQHF.

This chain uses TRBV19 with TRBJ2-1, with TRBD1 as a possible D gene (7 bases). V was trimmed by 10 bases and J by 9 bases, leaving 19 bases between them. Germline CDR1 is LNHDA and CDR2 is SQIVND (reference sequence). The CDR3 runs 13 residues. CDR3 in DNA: TGTGCCATTTCTACCCAGGGGGGCGGTGAGCAGTTCTTC. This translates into CAISTQGGGEQFF.

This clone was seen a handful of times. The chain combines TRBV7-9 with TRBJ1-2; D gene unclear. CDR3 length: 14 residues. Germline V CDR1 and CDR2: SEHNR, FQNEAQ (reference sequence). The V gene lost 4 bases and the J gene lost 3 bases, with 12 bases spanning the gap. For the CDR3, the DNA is TGTGCCAGCAGCTCCCCTACCGGGGACTATGGCTACACCTTC. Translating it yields CASSSPTGDYGYTF.

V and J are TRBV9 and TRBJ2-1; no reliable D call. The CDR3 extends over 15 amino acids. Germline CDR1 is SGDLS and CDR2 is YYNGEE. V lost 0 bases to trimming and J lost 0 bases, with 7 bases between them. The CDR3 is CASSVARSSYNEQFF. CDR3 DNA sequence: TGTGCCAGCAGCGTAGCTCGGAGCTCCTACAATGAGCAGTTCTTC.

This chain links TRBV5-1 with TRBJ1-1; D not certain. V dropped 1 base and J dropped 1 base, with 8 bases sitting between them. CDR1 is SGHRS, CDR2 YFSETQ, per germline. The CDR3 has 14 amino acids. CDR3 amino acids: CASSLNIENTEAFF. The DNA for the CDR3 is TGCGCCAGCAGCTTGAACATTGAGAACACTGAAGCTTTCTTT. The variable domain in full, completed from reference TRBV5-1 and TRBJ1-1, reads KAGVTQTPRYLIKTRGQQVTLSCSPISGHRSVSWYQQTPGQGLQFLFEYFSETQRNKGNFPGRFSGRQFSNSRSEMNVSTLELGDSALYLCASSLNIENTEAFFGQGTRLTVV.

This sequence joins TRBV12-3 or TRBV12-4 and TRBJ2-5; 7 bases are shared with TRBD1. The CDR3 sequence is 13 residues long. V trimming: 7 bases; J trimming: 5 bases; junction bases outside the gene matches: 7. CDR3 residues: CASKLTGAETQYF. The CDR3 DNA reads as TGTGCCAGCAAACTCACAGGGGCGGAGACCCAGTACTTC.

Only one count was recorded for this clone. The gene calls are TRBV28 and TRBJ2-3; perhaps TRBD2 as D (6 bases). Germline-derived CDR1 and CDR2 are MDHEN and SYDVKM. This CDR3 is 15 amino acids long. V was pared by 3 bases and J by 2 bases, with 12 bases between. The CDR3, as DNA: TGTGCCAGCAGTTTTGGTGGGACTTACACAGATACGCAGTATTTT. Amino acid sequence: CASSFGGTYTDTQYF.

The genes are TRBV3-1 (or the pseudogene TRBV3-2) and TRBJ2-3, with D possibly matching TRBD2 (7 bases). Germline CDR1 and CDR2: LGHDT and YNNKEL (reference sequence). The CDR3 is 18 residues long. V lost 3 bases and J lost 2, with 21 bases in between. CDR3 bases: TGTGCCAGCAGCCATAATCCGGGGGGCTCATTAATCACAGATACGCAGTATTTT. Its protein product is CASSHNPGGSLITDTQYF.

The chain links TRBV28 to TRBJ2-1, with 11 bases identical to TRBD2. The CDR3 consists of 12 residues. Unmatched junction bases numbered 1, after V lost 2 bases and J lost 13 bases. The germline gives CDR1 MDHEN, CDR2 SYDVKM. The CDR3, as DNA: TGTGCCAGCAGTTTAAGACTAGCGGGACAGTTCTTC. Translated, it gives CASSLRLAGQFF. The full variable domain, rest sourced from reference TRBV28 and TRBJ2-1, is DVKVTQSSRYLVKRTGEKVFLECVQDMDHENMFWYRQDPGLGLRLIYFSYDVKMKEKGDIPEGYSVSREKKERFSLILESASTNQTSMYLCASSLRLAGQFFGPGTRLTVL.

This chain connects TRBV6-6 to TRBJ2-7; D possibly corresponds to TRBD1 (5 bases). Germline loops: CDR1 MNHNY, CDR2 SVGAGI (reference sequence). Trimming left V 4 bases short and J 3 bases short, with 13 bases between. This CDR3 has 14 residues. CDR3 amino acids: CASSLGLLNYEQYF. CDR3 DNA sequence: TGTGCCAGCAGTTTGGGGCTACTTAACTACGAGCAGTACTTC.

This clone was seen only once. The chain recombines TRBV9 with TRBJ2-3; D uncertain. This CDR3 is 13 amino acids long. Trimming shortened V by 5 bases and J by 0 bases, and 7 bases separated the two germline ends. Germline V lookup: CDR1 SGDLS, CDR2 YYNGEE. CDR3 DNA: TGTGCCAGCAGTCCCACTAGCACAGATACGCAGTATTTT. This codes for CASSPTSTDTQYF.

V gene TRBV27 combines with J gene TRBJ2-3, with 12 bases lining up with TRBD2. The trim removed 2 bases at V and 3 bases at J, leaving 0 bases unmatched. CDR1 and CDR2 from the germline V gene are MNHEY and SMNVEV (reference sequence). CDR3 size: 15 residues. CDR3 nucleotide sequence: TGTGCCAGCAGTTTAACTAGCGGGAGGACAGATACGCAGTATTTT. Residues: CASSLTSGRTDTQYF.

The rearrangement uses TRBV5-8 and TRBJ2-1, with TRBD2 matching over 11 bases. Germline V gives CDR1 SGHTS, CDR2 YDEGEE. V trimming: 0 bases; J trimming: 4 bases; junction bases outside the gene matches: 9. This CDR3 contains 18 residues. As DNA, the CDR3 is TGTGCCAGCAGCTTGGTGTATCCGAGACTAGCGGGGTACAATGAGCAGTTCTTC. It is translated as CASSLVYPRLAGYNEQFF. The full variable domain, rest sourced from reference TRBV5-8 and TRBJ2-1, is EAGVTQSPTHLIKTRGQQATLRCSPISGHTSVYWYQQALGLGLQFLLWYDEGEERNRGNFPPRFSGRQFPNYSSELNVNALELEDSALYLCASSLVYPRLAGYNEQFFGPGTRLTVL.

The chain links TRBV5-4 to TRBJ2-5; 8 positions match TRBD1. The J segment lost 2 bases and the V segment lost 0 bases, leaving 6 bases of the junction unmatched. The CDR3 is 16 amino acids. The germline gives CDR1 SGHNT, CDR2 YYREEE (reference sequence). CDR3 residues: CASSLDYGQGQETQYF. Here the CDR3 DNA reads TGTGCCAGCAGCTTGGACTATGGACAGGGACAAGAGACCCAGTACTTC.

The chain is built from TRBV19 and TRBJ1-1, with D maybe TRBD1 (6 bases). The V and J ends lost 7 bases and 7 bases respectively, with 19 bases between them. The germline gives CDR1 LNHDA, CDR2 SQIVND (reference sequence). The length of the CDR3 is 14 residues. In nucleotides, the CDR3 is TGTGCCAGTACTTCCCGCAGGGACACCGTTGAAGCTTTCTTT. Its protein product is CASTSRRDTVEAFF.